Presented here are 17 T cell receptor beta chains from one specimen sequenced in a study of cytomegalovirus exposure and HLA in healthy donors. Vbeta (60) and Jbeta (13) primers were used in the PCR. The assay was immunoSEQ multiplex PCR, and TCRdb's table has in-frame clones only and misses some. The listing records roughly 84,000 clones. Sequencing was performed on PBMCs. Every receptor here comes from a middle-aged man in good health and CMV-seronegative.

The CDR3: CASSPDRPRVNTEAFF. In DNA form, the CDR3 reads TGTGCCAGCAGTCCCGACAGGCCCCGGGTGAACACTGAAGCTTTCTTT. V and J are TRBV27 and TRBJ1-1; D is perhaps TRBD1 (6 bases). This CDR3 has 16 amino acids. V lost 5 bases and J lost 0, with 16 bases in between. From germline, CDR1 is MNHEY and CDR2 SMNVEV (reference sequence).

The chain combines TRBV18 with TRBJ2-5; a possible D gene is TRBD2 (6 bases). This CDR3 region has 13 residues. Trimming removed 4 bases at V and 4 bases at J, with 10 bases between. Germline V lookup: CDR1 KGHSH, CDR2 LQKENI. As DNA, the CDR3 is TGTGCCAGCTCACAACGGGGAGGAGAGACCCAGTACTTC. Amino acids: CASSQRGGETQYF.

The genes are TRBV6-5 and TRBJ1-1; TRBD1 agrees at 7 bases. The CDR3 runs to 14 residues. Germline trimming cut 6 bases from V and 1 base from J; bases unmatched to any gene: 5. CDR1 and CDR2 from the germline V gene are MNHEY and SVGAGI. The CDR3 reads CASSHDRANTEAFF. As DNA, the CDR3 is TGTGCCAGCAGCCACGACAGGGCGAACACTGAAGCTTTCTTT.

The CDR3 loop reads CASNLTGVPYEQYF. CDR3 bases: TGTGCCAGCAATTTGACAGGGGTCCCCTACGAGCAGTACTTC. This sequence joins TRBV6-5 and TRBJ2-7; 8 nucleotides match TRBD1. Per the germline V gene, CDR1 is MNHEY and CDR2 is SVGAGI. J lost 2 bases, V lost 7 bases, and 7 bases had no gene match. The CDR3 has 14 residues.

The chain has TRBV5-1 and TRBJ2-4; weak D call: TRBD1 (7 bases). Germline V gives CDR1 SGHRS, CDR2 YFSETQ. This CDR3 has 18 amino acids. V was shortened by 4 bases and J by 4 bases, with 24 bases between the two germline ends. The CDR3 coding sequence is TGCGCCAGCAGCCCACCTGGGACAGCCGGAGGGGAAAAAAACATTCAGTACTTC. It codes for CASSPPGTAGGEKNIQYF.

This chain uses TRBV5-4 with TRBJ2-7, with 9 bases fitting TRBD1. Trimming took 4 bases from V and 1 from J; bases not matched to a gene: 6. CDR1 is SGHNT and CDR2 is YYREEE in the germline V gene (reference sequence). The CDR3 runs to 15 residues. CDR3: CASSVPGQGSYEQYF. The CDR3 coding sequence is TGTGCCAGCAGCGTCCCGGGACAGGGTTCCTACGAGCAGTACTTC.

This rearrangement joins TRBV7-9 to TRBJ2-2, with TRBD1 identical over 8 bases. Germline V CDR1 and CDR2: SEHNR, FQNEAQ (reference sequence). This CDR3 comprises 16 residues. Germline trimming cut 4 bases from V and 4 bases from J; bases unmatched to any gene: 8. DNA for the CDR3: TGTGCCAGCAGCTCCCTGACAGGGGCCTCCACCGGGGAGCTGTTTTTT. This codes for CASSSLTGASTGELFF.

The gene calls are TRBV7-3 and TRBJ2-3; 8 positions agree with TRBD1. In germline, CDR1 is SGHTA, CDR2 FQGTGA. J gave up 3 bases and V 4 bases, and 6 bases lay outside the gene matches. The CDR3 runs 15 residues. The CDR3 sequence is CASSSQGARTDTQYF. As DNA, the CDR3 is TGTGCCAGCAGCTCTCAGGGGGCGCGGACAGATACGCAGTATTTT. The variable domain in full, with the rest retrieved from reference TRBV7-3 and TRBJ2-3, is GAGVSQTPSNKVTEKGKYVELRCDPISGHTALYWYRQSLGQGPEFLIYFQGTGAADDSGLPNDRFFAVRPEGSVSTLKIQRTERGDSAVYLCASSSQGARTDTQYFGPGTRLTVL.

V usage is TRBV9 and J usage is TRBJ2-3, with 8 nucleotides matching TRBD2. The V gene end was trimmed by 6 bases and the J gene end by 5 bases; junction bases not matched to a gene: 8. This CDR3 spans 14 amino acids. Germline values: CDR1 SGDLS, CDR2 YYNGEE. The CDR3 DNA is TGTGCCAGCAATTACGGGGGGGCCGGAGATACGCAGTATTTT. It encodes CASNYGGAGDTQYF.

The chain recombines TRBV28 with TRBJ2-3, with 10 positions matching TRBD1. The germline CDR1 and CDR2 sequences are MDHEN and SYDVKM. The V gene end was trimmed by 3 bases and the J gene end by 3 bases; junction bases not matched to a gene: 3. CDR3 size: 15 residues. CDR3 amino acids: CASSLSDRGTDTQYF. DNA for the CDR3: TGTGCCAGCAGTTTGTCGGACAGGGGGACAGATACGCAGTATTTT.

V and J are TRBV5-4 and TRBJ2-5, with 7 positions matching TRBD1. TRBJ2-7 matches the DNA end more closely, so the J call is doubtful. CDR3 length: 14 residues. CDR1 SGHNT and CDR2 YYREEE come from the germline V gene (reference sequence). The CDR3 DNA sequence: TGTGCCAGCAGACGAGACAGGGAATCCTACGAGCAGTACTTC. It yields the protein CASRRDRESYEQYF.

V gene TRBV5-1 combines with J gene TRBJ1-1; 8 bases line up with TRBD1. Germline trimming cut 0 bases from V and 3 bases from J; bases unmatched to any gene: 4. The CDR3 runs to 15 residues. The germline gives CDR1 SGHRS, CDR2 YFSETQ. Here the CDR3 reads CASSLASGGYTEAFF. CDR3 DNA sequence: TGCGCCAGCAGCTTGGCCTCAGGGGGCTACACTGAAGCTTTCTTT.

The V gene is TRBV5-4, the J gene TRBJ2-5; tentatively, D is TRBD1 (5 bases). Trimming removed 6 bases from V and 0 bases from J, with 9 bases in between. The CDR3 runs to 13 residues. Germline CDR1 and CDR2: SGHNT and YYREEE (reference sequence). The CDR3 protein is CASTSGYQETQYF. As DNA, the CDR3 is TGTGCCAGCACCTCAGGGTACCAAGAGACCCAGTACTTC. Complete variable domain (other parts from reference TRBV5-4 and TRBJ2-5): ETGVTQSPTHLIKTRGQQVTLRCSSQSGHNTVSWYQQALGQGPQFIFQYYREEENGRGNFPPRFSGLQFPNYSSELNVNALELDDSALYLCASTSGYQETQYFGPGTRLLVL.

The V gene is TRBV28, the J gene TRBJ1-5; unclear D gene. Germline values: CDR1 MDHEN, CDR2 SYDVKM. The ends were cut back, 3 bases at V and 5 bases at J, with 14 bases in the middle. The CDR3 covers 15 residues. CDR3 nucleotides: TGTGCCAGCAGTTTTGGTACAGTTATTTATCAGCCCCAGCATTTT. It specifies CASSFGTVIYQPQHF.

The J gene is TRBJ1-5, the V gene TRBV7-8; 12 bases are a match to TRBD1. The V gene end was trimmed by 0 bases and the J gene end by 9 bases; junction bases not matched to a gene: 6. CDR1 is SGHVS, CDR2 FQNEAQ, per germline. The CDR3 has 16 amino acids. The CDR3 nucleotides read TGTGCCAGCAGCTTAGCGGGACAGGGGGCGGTTGGGCCCCAGCATTTT. Translated, it gives CASSLAGQGAVGPQHF.

The chain is built from TRBV28 and TRBJ1-1; a possible D gene is TRBD1 (6 bases). Trimming stripped 4 bases from V and 3 bases from J, with 24 bases between. This CDR3 spans 18 amino acids. Germline CDR1 reads MDHEN; CDR2 reads SYDVKM. As DNA, the CDR3 is TGTGCCAGCAGTTCCCCCGGGGAGACTGGGACATTCTACACTGAAGCTTTCTTT. It yields the protein CASSSPGETGTFYTEAFF. Supplemented by reference TRBV28 and TRBJ1-1, the full variable domain reads DVKVTQSSRYLVKRTGEKVFLECVQDMDHENMFWYRQDPGLGLRLIYFSYDVKMKEKGDIPEGYSVSREKKERFSLILESASTNQTSMYLCASSSPGETGTFYTEAFFGQGTRLTVV.

V and J are TRBV10-2 and TRBJ1-1; D not resolved. The CDR3 consists of 17 residues. Per the germline V gene, CDR1 is WSHSY and CDR2 is SAAADI. V dropped 0 bases and J dropped 4 bases, with 18 bases sitting between them. CDR3 region: CASSESNSEAGFTEAFF. The CDR3 DNA is TGCGCCAGCAGTGAGTCGAATTCCGAGGCCGGGTTCACTGAAGCTTTCTTT.